A single sample gave rise to the 9 T cell receptor beta chains below, sequenced in a study of human T cells and chemical hapten exposure listed by TCRdb under 2021. The time point label on this specimen signifies: pre-sensitization, week 0. The treatment or condition label here, explained by the study, means: therapeutic diphenylcyclopropenone sensitization with weekly scalp DPC. Receptor libraries were prepared by RACE. The run used a NextSeq 500. TCRdb reprocessed the public reads (quality trimming at Q25 with fastp, clone calling with MiXCR) and kept in-frame beta chains. Every entry covers one CDR3 protein and lists the most common genes and DNA from its rows. Within this sample are about 77,000 distinct CDR3 sequences, with 12% to 15% of them counted one time only. About 4.6% of the sample rests with the top ten. The source was whole blood, collected in connection with sensitization to the hapten diphenylcyclopropenone (DPC). The receptors originated from a woman aged 50 to 60 with alopecia areata. Some clones in this sample may be carry-over from other donors' samples.

Only a few counts were recorded for this clonotype. V is TRBV7-9 and J is TRBJ2-7, with D uncertain. V gave up 0 bases and J gave up 8 bases, with 8 bases separating them. The CDR3 has 12 residues. The V gene's germline CDR1 is SEHNR and CDR2 FQNEAQ (reference sequence). CDR3 region: CASSLAGNQQYF. As DNA, the CDR3 is TGTGCCAGCAGCTTAGCGGGGAACCAGCAGTACTTC.

This clonotype was seen many times. The V call is TRBV7-2, the J call TRBJ2-1, with 10 positions matching TRBD2. J lost 2 bases, V lost 3 bases, and 7 bases had no gene match. The CDR3 is 17 residues long. Germline V gives CDR1 SGHTA, CDR2 FQGNSA. In DNA form, the CDR3 reads TGTGCCAGCAGCTTGCAAGCGGGAGGGCCCCCCTACAATGAGCAGTTCTTC. Translated, it gives CASSLQAGGPPYNEQFF.

V and J are TRBV24-1 and TRBJ2-1; D unclear. Trimming pared 10 bases from V and 5 bases from J, leaving 8 bases between. The CDR3 runs to 11 residues. CDR1 and CDR2 (germline): KGHDR, SFDVKD. As DNA, the CDR3 is TGTGCCACTGAATACCACAATGAGCAGTTCTTC. This sequence encodes CATEYHNEQFF.

The chain recombines TRBV3-1 with TRBJ1-5; D gene ambiguous. Germline CDR1 reads LGHDT; CDR2 reads YNNKEL (reference sequence). Between the trimmed V and J ends, which lost 1 base and 4 bases, there was a span of 8 bases. CDR3 size: 14 residues. As DNA, the CDR3 is TGTGCCAGCAGCCAAGGGATCCCAAATCAGCCCCAGCATTTT. This sequence encodes CASSQGIPNQPQHF.

As concerns this clonotype: The junction does not match germline at one end; this may be a read error. The chain carries TRBV11-2 and TRBJ1-3; D perhaps matches TRBD1 (6 bases). The CDR3 is 17 residues long. CDR1 and CDR2 (germline): SGHAT, FQNNGV. Here the CDR3 reads CASRLGGAADSGNTIYF. CDR3 coding DNA: TGTGCCAGCAGATTAGGGGGAGCAGCGGACTCTGGAAACACCATATATTTT.

This rearrangement joins TRBV3-1 to TRBJ2-2, with 10 bases aligning to TRBD2. Unmatched junction bases numbered 0, after V lost 4 bases and J lost 1 base. The CDR3 runs 15 residues. Germline values: CDR1 LGHDT, CDR2 YNNKEL (reference sequence). CDR3 in amino acids: CASSPSGRNTGELFF. In DNA, the CDR3 is TGTGCCAGCAGCCCTAGCGGGAGGAACACCGGGGAGCTGTTTTTT. The full variable domain, with the rest looked up from reference TRBV3-1 and TRBJ2-2, is DTAVSQTPKYLVTQMGNDKSIKCEQNLGHDTMYWYKQDSKKFLKIMFSYNNKELIINETVPNRFSPKSPDKAHLNLHINSLELGDSAVYFCASSPSGRNTGELFFGEGSRLTVL.

This clonotype appeared a few times. This sequence joins TRBV3-1 and TRBJ1-1; D unclear. V was trimmed by 1 base and J by 1 base, leaving 7 bases between them. Germline CDR1 reads LGHDT; CDR2 reads YNNKEL (reference sequence). The CDR3 sequence is 14 residues long. The CDR3 sequence: CASSQGRSNTEAFF. In nucleotides, the CDR3 is TGTGCCAGCAGCCAAGGACGGTCGAACACTGAAGCTTTCTTT.

This clonotype was detected a few times. The rearrangement uses TRBV29-1 and TRBJ2-3; possibly TRBD1 or TRBD2 for D (5 bases each). From germline, CDR1 is SQVTM and CDR2 ANQGSEA. This CDR3 has 15 residues. Deletions cut 3 bases from V and 3 bases from J, with 16 bases between. The CDR3 is CSVDPRKGRTDTQYF. CDR3 coding DNA: TGCAGCGTTGACCCGCGTAAGGGGAGAACAGATACGCAGTATTTT.

This clonotype appeared once. This rearrangement joins TRBV12-3 or TRBV12-4 to TRBJ2-1; D possibly corresponds to TRBD1 (7 bases). This CDR3 is built from 15 residues. V gave up 2 bases and J gave up 7 bases, with 15 bases separating them. Here the CDR3 DNA reads TGTGCCAGCAGTTTAAGTCCCCAGGGGGGAAATGAGCAGTTCTTC. Its translation is CASSLSPQGGNEQFF.